This T cell receptor beta chain was sequenced during a study of cytomegalovirus exposure and HLA in healthy donors. Comment on this clone: The antigen is not known.

Libraries were prepared by immunoSEQ multiplex PCR; TCRdb keeps only in-frame clonotypes and omits some of them. The data show some 43,000 clones, about 90% seen once. The germline V gene has CDR1 SGHNT and CDR2 YYREEE (reference sequence). The ends lost 2 bases at V and 4 bases at J; junction bases unmatched: 12. The CDR3 length is 17 residues. Broader study findings: The authors confirmed in vitro that a few CMV-associated chains were specific for CMV antigens.

The V gene is TRBV5-4, the J gene TRBJ2-1; 7 nucleotides line up with TRBD2. The sequencing input was PBMCs. The sequence derives from a man younger than 35 in good health and CMV-seronegative. The CDR3 nucleotides read TGTGCCAGCAGCTTACCTAGCGGCCTGCTGGGTTACAATGAGCAGTTCTTC. This sequence encodes CASSLPSGLLGYNEQFF.